This TCR beta chain was found in a study of blood T cell repertoires in COVID-19. Trimming cost V 6 bases and J 4 bases, with 9 bases left between them. Germline V gene sequence: CDR1 LNHDA, CDR2 SQIVND (reference sequence). CDR3 length: 12 amino acids. This clone was seen just once. Libraries were prepared by immunoSEQ multiplex PCR; TCRdb keeps only in-frame clonotypes and omits some of them. The table includes some 320,000 clones, around 92% detected once. This receptor was obtained from a woman in her thirties with COVID-19, enrolled during active disease. The V and J genes are TRBV19 and TRBJ1-2; D is perhaps TRBD1 (6 bases). The material sequenced was peripheral blood. The CDR3 DNA reads as TGTGCCAGTAGCGCAGGGGTCTATGGCTACACCTTC. Residues: CASSAGVYGYTF.